Listed below are T cell receptor beta chains from one sample, sequenced in a study of beta chain features in type 1 diabetes. This table comes from immunoSEQ multiplex PCR, and its TCRdb copy is limited to in-frame clones, with some not included. This table has 150,000 or so clones, roughly 10% appearing once. Sequencing was done on a sample of central memory CD4+ T cells from blood. These receptors came from a woman in her 40s in good health. Both conserved end residues are part of each CDR3. A D gene is named only where the DNA matches it firmly. The size entry is marked missing in some rows and otherwise reads once, few, many or a size class.

>TRBV4-1|TRBD2|NA|TRBJ2-1
TGCGCCAGCAGCCGCTCCGGGACTAGCGGCTACAATGAGCAGTTCTTC
CASSRSGTSGYNEQFF
>TRBV5-1|NA|NA|TRBJ2-3
TGCGCCAGCAGCTTGGAGCCTAGTGATACAGATACGCAGTATTTT
CASSLEPSDTDTQYF
>TRBV6-1|TRBD1|NA|TRBJ1-6
TGTGCCAGCATACAGGGGGCGAGGAATTCACCCCTCCACTTT
CASIQGARNSPLHF
>TRBV5-1|NA|few|TRBJ2-5
TGCGCCAGCAGCTTGTATCACCAAGAGACCCAGTACTTC
CASSLYHQETQYF
>TRBV6-5|TRBD2|few|TRBJ2-7
TGTGCCAGCAGTTTGGGCGGGGGGATCTACGAGCAGTACTTC
CASSLGGGIYEQYF
>TRBV11-2|TRBD2|NA|TRBJ2-1
TGTGCCAGCAGAGACGGGTGGTATAGCGGGGGGGCCTCCTACAATGAGCAGTTCTTC
CASRDGWYSGGASYNEQFF
>TRBV30|NA|NA|TRBJ2-1
TGTGCCTGGACGAAGGCTCCGGGCTACAATGAGCAGTTCTTC
CAWTKAPGYNEQFF
>TRBV7-2|NA|NA|TRBJ1-2
TGTGCCAGCAGTTTCGACCAGAGGGGGTATGGCTACACCTTC
CASSFDQRGYGYTF
>TRBV27|NA|NA|TRBJ2-7
TGTGCCAGCAGCCGTTCGGGGCGGGGGCCTTCCACCGAGCAGTACTTC
CASSRSGRGPSTEQYF
>TRBV6-5|TRBD1|few|TRBJ2-2
TGTGCCAGCAGTTACTATACAGGGGGCAAGGGGGAGCTGTTTTTT
CASSYYTGGKGELFF
>TRBV15|NA|few|TRBJ2-5
TGTGCCACCAGCAGAGTGGCCTCCCGAACCGAGACCCAGTACTTC
CATSRVASRTETQYF
>TRBV11-2|TRBD1|few|TRBJ2-5
TGTGCCAGCAGCCGAAGACAGGGTAGGGAGACCCAGTACTTC
CASSRRQGRETQYF
>TRBV7-7|TRBD2|NA|TRBJ2-1
TGTGCTAGCAGCCCTACGACTAGCCGCTCCTACAATGAGCAGTTCTTC
CASSPTTSRSYNEQFF
>TRBV10-2|TRBD2|NA|TRBJ2-5
TGCGCCAGCAGTGACCCACTTATAGCGGGGGGGCCGGAGACCCAGTACTTC
CASSDPLIAGGPETQYF
>TRBV7-2|NA|few|TRBJ1-1
TGTGCCAGCAGCTTAGGAGGGCTCGGGACTGAAGCTTTCTTT
CASSLGGLGTEAFF
>TRBV6-5|NA|few|TRBJ2-3
TGTGCCAGCAGTTACTCATACGCCAGGGATACGCAGTATTTT
CASSYSYARDTQYF
>TRBV6-1|NA|NA|TRBJ2-2
TGTGCCAGCAGTGAAGGTGTGAGTCTTCGCCCCGGGGAGCTGTTTTTT
CASSEGVSLRPGELFF
>TRBV11-2|NA|few|TRBJ1-1
TGTGCCAGCAGCTTAGTAGGCGGCAGCACCGGCACTGAAGCTTTCTTT
CASSLVGGSTGTEAFF
>TRBV13|TRBD2|many|TRBJ2-5
TGTGCCAGCAGCCAGCTCCGGGGGGGCGAGACCCAGTACTTC
CASSQLRGGETQYF
>TRBV6-5|NA|NA|TRBJ2-7
TGTGCCAGCAGTTACCTCGCAGGGTACGAGCAGTACTTC
CASSYLAGYEQYF
>TRBV10-3|NA|NA|TRBJ1-5
TGTGCCATCAGTGACCGAGGGGAGGGTCAGCCCCAGCATTTT
CAISDRGEGQPQHF
>TRBV19|TRBD2|NA|TRBJ2-2
TGTGCCAGTACTCAGCGGGGGGGCACCGGGGAGCTGTTTTTT
CASTQRGGTGELFF
>TRBV18|TRBD1|NA|TRBJ1-2
TGTGCCAGCTCACCACCAGGGGGCCGGGGCTACACCTTC
CASSPPGGRGYTF
>TRBV4-3|TRBD1|few|TRBJ2-7
TGCGCCAGCAGCCCACGAGGGGGCTCCGAGCAGTACTTC
CASSPRGGSEQYF